The rows below give T cell receptor beta chains drawn from one sample of a study of cytomegalovirus exposure and HLA in healthy donors. The data were produced by immunoSEQ multiplex PCR, yet TCRdb's version contains in-frame clones alone and is incomplete. The repertoire holds 120,000 or so clones, with about 88% as singletons. Sample: PBMCs. These receptors were taken from a man aged 25 to 45 in good health and CMV-seronegative. Each CDR3 is given with its conserved first and last residue. D genes are given only for firm matches. Rows may omit the clone size; those that give it use once, few, many or a size class.

D gene	J gene	V gene	clone size	CDR3 DNA	CDR3 protein
NA	TRBJ2-5	TRBV6-5	NA	TGTGCCAGCAGCCTAGCGTCGTGGGAGACCCAGTACTTC	CASSLASWETQYF
TRBD2	TRBJ2-7	TRBV27	NA	TGTGCCAGCAGTATACTAGCGGGAGAGGGGACCTACGAGCAGTACTTC	CASSILAGEGTYEQYF
NA	TRBJ1-4	TRBV5-6	NA	TGTGCCAGCAGCTCTTCAACGCGGGGTAATGAAAAACTGTTTTTT	CASSSSTRGNEKLFF
NA	TRBJ1-1	TRBV5-6	NA	TGTGCCAGCAGCGTGAAGACAAACGTGAACACTGAAGCTTTCTTT	CASSVKTNVNTEAFF
TRBD2	TRBJ2-6	TRBV5-1	NA	TGCGCCAGCAGCGAGAGCGGGACCGGGGCCAACGTCCTGACTTTC	CASSESGTGANVLTF
TRBD2	TRBJ2-3	TRBV11-2	NA	TGTGCCAGCAGCTTCAACCCTAGCGGGGAGGGCCCCACGGATACGCAGTATTTT	CASSFNPSGEGPTDTQYF
NA	TRBJ2-7	TRBV4-3	NA	TGCGCCAGCAGCCAAGATCATTCCGCGTACGAGCAGTACTTC	CASSQDHSAYEQYF
TRBD1	TRBJ1-2	TRBV9	NA	TGTGCCAGCAGGGTGACAGGGGGCGCAGGCTACACCTTC	CASRVTGGAGYTF
NA	TRBJ2-7	TRBV14	NA	TGTGCCAGCAGCCGGGGGGATTGGGGAAGCTCCTACGAGCAGTACTTC	CASSRGDWGSSYEQYF
NA	TRBJ2-7	TRBV2	NA	TGTGCCAGCAGGACAACCCGTTACGAGCAGTACTTC	CASRTTRYEQYF
TRBD1	TRBJ1-2	TRBV7-9	NA	TGTGCCAGCAGCTTAACAGGGGCGGGCTATGGCTACACCTTC	CASSLTGAGYGYTF
NA	TRBJ1-2	TRBV14	NA	TGTGCCAGCAGCCAAGTTGAGGGTTCTTACTATGGCTACACCTTC	CASSQVEGSYYGYTF
TRBD2	TRBJ2-5	TRBV7-9	NA	TGTGCCAGCAGCTCAACTAGACTAGCGGGGAAAGAGACCCAGTACTTC	CASSSTRLAGKETQYF
NA	TRBJ2-7	TRBV4-1	NA	TGCGCCAGCAGCCAAGTATTGATGGGCGGGCCCTCCTACGAGCAGTACTTC	CASSQVLMGGPSYEQYF
NA	TRBJ1-1	TRBV7-9	NA	TGTGCCAGCAGTTACATGCTCGGGACTGAAGCTTTCTTT	CASSYMLGTEAFF
NA	TRBJ1-5	TRBV5-1	few	TGCGCCAGCAGCTTGGAGGGGACACGCAATCAGCCCCAGCATTTT	CASSLEGTRNQPQHF
TRBD2	TRBJ2-7	TRBV5-4	NA	TGTGCCAGCAGCGACGGACGGGCGGGAGGGCCTGGTGTAGACGAGCAGTACTTC	CASSDGRAGGPGVDEQYF
NA	TRBJ2-1	TRBV27	NA	TGTGCCAGCAGTTTTAATGCGGGGTTCCGGCAGGATGAGCAGTTCTTC	CASSFNAGFRQDEQFF
TRBD1	TRBJ1-1	TRBV13	NA	TGTGCCAGCAGCTGGAGACAGGGCACGAACACTGAAGCTTTCTTT	CASSWRQGTNTEAFF
NA	TRBJ2-7	TRBV7-2	NA	TGTGCCAGCAGCTTAGAATTCGTCGGGGCGGGGGAGCAGTACTTC	CASSLEFVGAGEQYF
TRBD2	TRBJ2-7	TRBV6-5	NA	TGTGCCAGCAGTTACTCGGTCAGCGGGAGAGGCGAGCAGTACTTC	CASSYSVSGRGEQYF
TRBD1	TRBJ1-1	TRBV4-3	NA	TGCGCCAGCAGCCACCAACACAGGGGGAACACTGAAGCTTTCTTT	CASSHQHRGNTEAFF